This T cell receptor beta chain is drawn from a study of cytomegalovirus exposure and HLA in healthy donors (TCRdb year 2017). Broadly, across the study: An earlier analysis of roughly 500 of the donors reported roughly 300 Gb of sequence data and 117 million unique TCR beta sequences obtained from approximately 180 million T cells. Every repertoire in the discovery cohort had been generated on one and the same sequencing platform. To predict cytomegalovirus infection status, the study combined high-throughput TCR immunosequencing, statistical association of individual TCRs with disease status, and machine learning. In the later analysis, no new phenotypic data were used to find candidate immune exposures; instead, reliance was placed on TCR beta sequences and their occurrence across donors. A later analysis re-examined previously published TCR beta repertoires from about 700 donors and added high-resolution HLA genotyping to investigate patterns of TCR occurrence. Besides the first cohort of around 670 subjects, a separate validation cohort made up of 120 different subjects was used. An early release that covered approximately 600 HLA-typed donors contained approximately 290 gigabases of sequencing data and 70 million to 100 million unique TCR sequences. An earlier analysis of fewer than 750 of the donors used high-throughput TCR beta sequencing to judge whether each TCR beta V gene segment behaved as functional or pseudogenic. The genetic ancestry cluster associated with self-reported Caucasian donors included over 65% of the 398 genotyped donors. HLA typing covered class I and class II loci at four-digit resolution. Four or five DR-DQ haplotypes were handled as single units for association and clustering, since linkage in the cohort was strong. Donor age, sex, ethnicity and CMV serostatus were compiled together with the repertoire data. Genome-wide SNP genotypes for about 65% of the 666 donors were used in a later genetic analysis, which treated that subset as a discovery cohort. The study was designed to test whether signatures of past pathogen exposure could be identified by cataloging public T cell receptors. The study profiled the T cell repertoires of 666 subjects by immunosequencing and related them to cytomegalovirus serostatus. On average, about 240,000 unique TCR beta nucleotide sequences were sequenced per donor among about 400 genotyped donors of the cohort, with about 17% of those sequences being non-productive. Typing coverage differed by locus: A, B, C, DRB1 and DQB1 were typed in roughly 620-630 donors, DQA1 in 500 to 550, DPA1 in 600 to 610, and DPB1 in 450 to 490.

In total, 666 healthy bone marrow donors made up the cohort. At the time of sampling, all cohort members were nominally healthy, though unrecorded immune exposures were likely present. The donor tested CMV seropositive, placing the donor among the approximately 290 seropositive members of the cohort. A peripheral blood sample was provided by each donor, and peripheral blood mononuclear cells were used for TCR beta sequencing. The Qiagen DNeasy Blood Extraction Kit was used to extract genomic DNA from the blood cell samples. As concerns this clone: Its antigen is unknown. One base away there is no much larger clone; base qualities are not given. Other DNA sequences of this sample code for an identical CDR3.

The library was prepared using the immunoSEQ multiplex PCR assay. For the multiplex PCR, a mixture combining 60 forward primers for TCR Vbeta segments and 13 reverse primers for TCR Jbeta segments was used. Amplification of the CDR3 region of rearranged TCR beta genes was performed with a multiplex PCR assay on genomic DNA. Amplified TCR beta libraries were sequenced as 87-base-pair reads on the Illumina HiSeq System. For the original study's pipeline: In a later analysis, tens of millions of unique TCR beta chains were counted across the approximately 620 repertoires, and around 10 million of these chains were shared by at least two donors. To remove PCR and sequencing errors, raw reads were error-corrected and collapsed into unique sequences using a nearest-neighbor algorithm that merged closely related sequences. Alignment of CDR3 sequences to IMGT reference sequences was used to assign V, D and J gene segments. For a sequence to be retained, a match of at least six nucleotides was required to both a V gene segment and a J gene segment. Rearrangements were classified as productive when the CDR3 lacked stop codons and remained in frame with V and J, and all other rearrangements were classified as non-productive. CDR3 was defined according to IMGT convention as the region running from the second conserved V-encoded cysteine to the conserved J-encoded phenylalanine. The earlier analysis of about 620 of the donors excluded sequences that lacked an unambiguous match to a single V gene segment. In an earlier analysis of some 590 of the donors, V segments were called functional above 56.7% productive rearrangements and were called segregating when the between-donor standard deviation exceeded 5%. A statistical classification framework was built for diagnosing cytomegalovirus status from the catalog of TCR beta chain sequences. A later analysis assigned V and J genes by comparing TCR nucleotide sequences with IMGT/GENE-DB human TR gene sequences. A later analysis assigned CDR3 sequences and most-parsimonious VDJ recombination scenarios with the TCRdist pipeline. In a later analysis, each TCR beta chain was defined by its CDR3 amino acid sequence together with its V-gene family, and reads without a unique V-gene family were excluded. As a way to deal with suspected cross-contamination and a sequencing artifact, a later analysis dropped 640 or so nucleotide sequences that were highly shared and had low generation probability. A later analysis calculated a clonal expansion index for each public chain from normalized within-repertoire ranks of inferred template counts. Generation probabilities in a later analysis came from a VDJ recombination model fitted to out-of-frame rearrangements, and those results were checked against IGoR. In a later analysis, TCR-TCR, TCR-HLA and TCR-CMV co-occurrence was scored with hypergeometric tests, and a repertoire-size bias correction was applied to TCR pairs. In a later analysis, false discovery rates were estimated by permuting HLA or CMV assignments 20 times. In a later analysis, co-occurring TCRs were grouped with DBSCAN, and TCRdist sequence similarity was added when clustering was performed within HLA-allele-positive subsets. For co-occurrence clustering, repertoires with fewer than 30,000 or more than 120,000 public chains were excluded, along with 5 or 6 repertoires with anomalous nucleotide sharing. TCRdb took this table from immuneACCESS and kept in-frame rearrangements with V and J called. Such tables lack part of the clones; where checked against another copy, unresolved V genes explain under half of the gap, and the rest is unexplained. D and trimming were read from the DNA, whereas the V and J calls and clone size are those reported in that table. In this sample the table shows some 110,000 clones, roughly 80% of which occur a single time. The ten largest clones capture 6% to 8% of the sample.

What the work shows at the level of the full study, not this receptor alone: Assigning TCR associations to individual alleles was difficult when HLA alleles, especially DR and DQ, strongly co-occurred. A later genetic analysis reported fewer N-insertions in productive TCRs among donors in an Asian-associated ancestry cluster than the 666-donor mean. An association between a missense DCLRE1C variant and V-gene and J-gene trimming of TCR beta chains was found in a later genetic analysis and replicated in an independent cohort. In a later analysis, most CMV-associated TCR beta chains were found to appear HLA-restricted, with HLA associations seemingly driven largely by CMV exposure. In both the original and validation cohorts, the classifier was reported to diagnose cytomegalovirus status with high specificity and sensitivity. The study listed 170 or so TCR beta chains as associated with cytomegalovirus. CMV serostatus was the only immune exposure information available for the cohort. About 17 rarely observed V segments, including chromosome 9 orphons, were excluded from the earlier analysis of approximately 500 of the donors because counts were too low. In an earlier analysis of roughly 560 of the donors, most TCR beta V segments were observed in productive rearrangements about 87% or about 30% of the time, broadly matching IMGT annotations. According to the authors, the approach could potentially be generalized to other disease states and immunological phenotypes. In a later analysis, HLA-associated TCR beta chains were found to be more clonally expanded and to have lower generation probabilities than equally common non-associated chains. The sequencing pipeline was judged likely to have produced a cluster of highly shared sequence variants as a technical artifact. The cohort was sequenced for TCR beta chains only, and without alpha or paired-chain data the features that could be detected were limited. Roughly uniform sequencing depth across donors was assumed in presence/absence analyses, although this assumption may not hold. A later analysis associated about 17,000 TCR beta sequences with specific HLA alleles at a false discovery rate of 0.05. In a later analysis, the rate of TCR association differed among HLA loci, with DRB1 alleles having the most associated TCRs and HLA-C alleles having the fewest. Because HLA typing was missing for some donors at each locus, association tests included only the typed subset. Most TCR sequences were observed very rarely across donors, whereas some public TCRs were present in many individuals. In vitro tests confirmed that a few of the cytomegalovirus-associated TCR beta chains recognize cytomegalovirus antigens. A further reported finding was that TCR beta sequences accurately predicted the HLA-A and HLA-B alleles for most subjects in the first cohort. Linkage disequilibrium might explain the correlated functional status among segregating V segments, but an unknown experimental factor could not be ruled out. Because the 87-base-pair reads could not distinguish some IMGT-functional V segments, including TRBV6-2 and TRBV6-3, those segments were excluded. According to a later analysis, parvovirus B19, influenza, CMV and Epstein-Barr virus appeared linked to several top co-occurrence clusters.

Trimming takes 1 base off V and 0 bases off J; junction bases not matched to a gene: 2. The germline V gene (reference sequence) supplies CDR1 SEHNR and CDR2 FQNEAQ. Reading from cysteine to phenylalanine, the CDR3 counts 17 amino acids. Here the CDR3 DNA is all that survives: 51 bases in frame from base 1. Sequenced input: PBMCs. This sequence was found in a man aged 25-40 years in good health and CMV-seropositive. The V and J segments used are TRBV7-9 and TRBJ2-2; 10 bases in the middle match TRBD2. In nucleotide form, the sequence is TGTGCCAGCAGCTTAGGTCTAGCGGGGGCGAACACCGGGGAGCTGTTTTTT. Its protein reads: CASSLGLAGANTGELFF.